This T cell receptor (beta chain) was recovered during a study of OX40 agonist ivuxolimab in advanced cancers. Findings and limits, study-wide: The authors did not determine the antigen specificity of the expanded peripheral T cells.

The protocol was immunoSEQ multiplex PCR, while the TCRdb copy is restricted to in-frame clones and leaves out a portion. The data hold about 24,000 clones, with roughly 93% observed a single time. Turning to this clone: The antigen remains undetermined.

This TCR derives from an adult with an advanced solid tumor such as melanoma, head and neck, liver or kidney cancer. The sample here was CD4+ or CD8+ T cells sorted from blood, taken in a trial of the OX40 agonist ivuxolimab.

CDR3 region: CASSEAHKPGNTIYF. CDR3 DNA: TGTGCCAGCAGTGAAGCGCATAAGCCTGGAAACACCATATATTTT. The rearrangement links TRBV6-1 to TRBJ1-3; D gene uncertain. CDR3 size: 15 residues. The V end was cut by 0 bases, the J end by 2 bases, with 8 bases between. In germline, CDR1 is MNHNS, CDR2 SASEGT.